This T cell receptor (beta chain) was observed in a study of blood T cells in healthy people across ages. Study-level points and caveats: Higher diversity and more naive CD4+ cells were features of long-lived donors, compared to aged donors.

Through a sample-barcoded 5' primer and a J-beta primer mix, a second PCR was run for roughly 6 to 11 cycles. Each CDR3 protein is one row after TCRdb ran MiXCR on the 5' RACE reads. The table lists about 1,400,000 distinct CDR3 sequences, approximately 38% of them singletons. Remarks on this clonotype: What it recognizes is unknown.

The V gene's germline CDR1 is MNHNS and CDR2 SASEGT. The V gene end was trimmed by 1 base and the J gene end by 7 bases; junction bases not matched to a gene: 6. CDR3 length: 14 residues. V is TRBV6-1 and J is TRBJ2-5; 7 bases are shared with TRBD2. Material: blood. This receptor was obtained from a woman aged 18-29 years in good health. CDR3 amino acids: CASSEGLAGGTQYF. DNA for the CDR3: TGTGCCAGCAGTGAAGGACTAGCCGGAGGGACCCAGTACTTC.